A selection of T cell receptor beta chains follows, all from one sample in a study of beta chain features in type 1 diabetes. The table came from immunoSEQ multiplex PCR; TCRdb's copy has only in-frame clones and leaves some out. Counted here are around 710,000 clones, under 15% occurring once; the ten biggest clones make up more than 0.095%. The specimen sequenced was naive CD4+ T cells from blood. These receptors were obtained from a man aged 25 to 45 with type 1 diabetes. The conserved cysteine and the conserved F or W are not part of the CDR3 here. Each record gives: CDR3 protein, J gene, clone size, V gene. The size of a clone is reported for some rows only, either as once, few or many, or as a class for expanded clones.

cdr3_aa: SVEVRQGIGSHNEQF; j_call: TRBJ2-1; clone_size: many; v_call: TRBV29-1
cdr3_aa: ASSYSSGEVSYEQY; j_call: TRBJ2-7; clone_size: .; v_call: TRBV6-6
cdr3_aa: SVEADSVTQY; j_call: TRBJ2-5; clone_size: few; v_call: TRBV29-1
cdr3_aa: SVTRQGTYEQY; j_call: TRBJ2-7; clone_size: .; v_call: TRBV29-1
cdr3_aa: ASSITGGGQPQH; j_call: TRBJ1-5; clone_size: few; v_call: TRBV7-2
cdr3_aa: ASSLGTGSNEQF; j_call: TRBJ2-1; clone_size: few; v_call: TRBV5-5
cdr3_aa: ASKTGGGDEQF; j_call: TRBJ2-1; clone_size: few; v_call: TRBV5-1
cdr3_aa: ASSLTPGTGAGSDEQY; j_call: TRBJ2-7; clone_size: .; v_call: TRBV7-9
cdr3_aa: ASSLNSPSGGLSTDTQY; j_call: TRBJ2-3; clone_size: .; v_call: TRBV7-2
cdr3_aa: ASSLGGQGRFNGYT; j_call: TRBJ1-2; clone_size: .; v_call: TRBV5-6
cdr3_aa: ASSTPDLYGYT; j_call: TRBJ1-2; clone_size: once; v_call: TRBV18
cdr3_aa: ASSLAGQWDRQAF; j_call: TRBJ1-1; clone_size: .; v_call: TRBV5-1
cdr3_aa: AISETISGANVLT; j_call: TRBJ2-6; clone_size: few; v_call: TRBV10-3
cdr3_aa: ASSYRGHNSPLH; j_call: TRBJ1-6; clone_size: few; v_call: TRBV6-6
cdr3_aa: ASIRQDNTEAF; j_call: TRBJ1-1; clone_size: .; v_call: TRBV2
cdr3_aa: ASSPDRDYGYT; j_call: TRBJ1-2; clone_size: few; v_call: TRBV6-5
cdr3_aa: ASSYSYRGDEQY; j_call: TRBJ2-7; clone_size: .; v_call: TRBV6-5
cdr3_aa: ASRSDRATNEQF; j_call: TRBJ2-1; clone_size: few; v_call: TRBV7-2
cdr3_aa: ASSLDRVGRETQY; j_call: TRBJ2-5; clone_size: .; v_call: TRBV7-9
cdr3_aa: ASRGTSGEGAQY; j_call: TRBJ2-3; clone_size: .; v_call: TRBV6-6
cdr3_aa: ASRMTGTLAGYT; j_call: TRBJ1-2; clone_size: .; v_call: TRBV6-1
cdr3_aa: ASSLVSYEQY; j_call: TRBJ2-7; clone_size: .; v_call: TRBV7-2